What follows are 14 T cell receptor beta chains derived from one specimen sequenced in a study of PD-1 blockade in classical Hodgkin lymphoma. Time point specified: cycle 4 day 1 (C4D1), after more than 5 weeks of nivolumab. Every patient had relapsed following autologous stem cell transplantation, and cohorts differed in brentuximab vedotin exposure. Profiling relied on immunoSEQ multiplex PCR, and the TCRdb table lists in-frame clones only, not all of them. The table has about 60,000 clones, more than 80% seen once. Source: peripheral blood mononuclear cells (PBMCs), taken before the fourth cycle of nivolumab. Receptors originate from a human donor with classical Hodgkin lymphoma.

The chain couples TRBV11-3 to TRBJ2-1, with D tentatively TRBD2 (6 bases). Trimming cost V 3 bases and J 2 bases, with 11 bases left between them. Germline CDR1 SGHNT, CDR2 YENEEA. The CDR3 runs to 15 residues. The DNA for the CDR3 is TGTGCCAGCAGCTTCGCCAGCGGGCCCTACAATGAGCAGTTCTTC. This encodes CASSFASGPYNEQFF.

In nucleotides, the CDR3 is TGCGCCAGCAGTCAATCGGACGACAGGGTAAGCACCGGGGAGCTGTTTTTT. Amino acid sequence: CASSQSDDRVSTGELFF. This sequence joins TRBV23-1 and TRBJ2-2; TRBD1 matches at 7 bases. TRBV23-1 is labeled an ORF, and its function is uncertain. The CDR3 totals 17 residues. Trimming removed 0 bases from V and 4 bases from J; junction bases left unmatched: 8.

The gene calls are TRBV6-5 and TRBJ2-7; D is unresolved. The CDR3 has 13 residues. From germline, CDR1 is MNHEY and CDR2 SVGAGI. V was trimmed by 2 bases and J by 3 bases, leaving 8 bases between them. DNA of the CDR3: TGTGCCAGCAGTTACGGAATTAGCTACGAGCAGTACTTC. Its protein is CASSYGISYEQYF.

J is TRBJ2-1 and V is TRBV6-1; TRBD2 matches at 14 bases. After removal of 7 bases from V and 10 bases from J, the junction contained 9 bases not matched to a gene. Germline CDR1 and CDR2: MNHNS and SASEGT. CDR3 size: 15 residues. CDR3 loop: CASKRLAGGEWEQFF. CDR3 nucleotides: TGTGCCAGCAAAAGACTAGCGGGAGGGGAGTGGGAGCAGTTCTTC.

The chain is built from TRBV5-1 and TRBJ2-7; TRBD1 aligns across 9 bases. In germline, CDR1 is SGHRS, CDR2 YFSETQ. The CDR3 sequence is 15 residues long. Germline trimming cut 2 bases from V and 3 bases from J; bases unmatched to any gene: 6. This chain's CDR3 is CASSFRTGEYYEQYF. Written as DNA, the CDR3 is TGCGCCAGCAGCTTTCGGACAGGGGAATACTACGAGCAGTACTTC.

The V and J genes are TRBV11-2 and TRBJ2-7; D possibly corresponds to TRBD2 (5 bases). Trimming pared 1 base from V and 3 bases from J, leaving 13 bases between. CDR3 length equals 15 residues. CDR1 is SGHAT and CDR2 is FQNNGV in the germline V gene. CDR3 in DNA: TGTGCCAGCAGCTTAGGTAGCGAGACGAACTACGAGCAGTACTTC. Its translation: CASSLGSETNYEQYF.

The CDR3 is CASPGTVEQYF. The CDR3 bases are TGTGCCAGTCCCGGGACAGTCGAGCAGTACTTC. The V gene is TRBV19, the J gene TRBJ2-7; 7 bases line up with TRBD1. V shed 8 bases, J shed 6 bases, and the junction held 4 bases outside the gene matches. This CDR3 is built from 11 residues. Germline V gene sequence: CDR1 LNHDA, CDR2 SQIVND (reference sequence).

The chain carries TRBV2 and TRBJ1-5, with D uncertain. V lost 6 bases and J lost 9, with 15 bases in between. The CDR3 consists of 13 residues. Germline V lookup: CDR1 SNHLY, CDR2 FYNNEI. The CDR3 region is CASSPRVTRPQHF. As DNA, the CDR3 is TGTGCCAGCAGCCCCCGGGTTACCCGGCCCCAGCATTTT.

V gene TRBV6-5 combines with J gene TRBJ1-3, with 7 nucleotides matching TRBD1. The CDR3 is 14 residues long. Per germline, CDR1 MNHEY and CDR2 SVGAGI. With V trimmed by 4 bases and J by 4 bases, 4 bases remained unmatched. The CDR3 DNA is TGTGCCAGCAGTTCGCCGGGACAGGGAAACACCATATATTTT. Translation: CASSSPGQGNTIYF.

CDR3 amino acids: CASSEGWGNYWPDYGYTF. In DNA form, the CDR3 reads TGTGCCAGCAGTGAAGGGTGGGGCAACTACTGGCCTGACTATGGCTACACCTTC. The rearrangement uses TRBV6-1 and TRBJ1-2; D perhaps matches TRBD1 (5 bases). V was clipped by 1 base and J by 3 bases, with 21 bases between them. The V gene's germline CDR1 is MNHNS and CDR2 SASEGT. There are 18 residues in the CDR3.

The CDR3, as DNA: TGTGCCAGCAGCCCAGGGCTGGAGAGCACTGAAGCTTTCTTT. It is translated as CASSPGLESTEAFF. V is TRBV28 and J is TRBJ1-1; possible D gene TRBD1, 5 bases. V was shortened by 6 bases and J by 4 bases, with 15 bases between the two germline ends. The CDR3 length is 14 residues. Germline values: CDR1 MDHEN, CDR2 SYDVKM.

This clone was seen a single time. This chain connects TRBV6-5 to TRBJ1-1; D is ambiguous. Germline CDR1 is MNHEY and CDR2 is SVGAGI. The CDR3 contains 12 residues. Between the trimmed V and J ends, which lost 7 bases and 5 bases, there was a span of 11 bases. CDR3 nucleotide sequence: TGTGCCAGCATTGACCGGGATACTGAAGCTTTCTTT. This translates into CASIDRDTEAFF.

This chain's CDR3 is CASSVVDANYGYTF. As DNA, the CDR3 is TGTGCCAGCAGTGTCGTGGATGCTAACTATGGCTACACCTTC. The chain has TRBV2 and TRBJ1-2; D is unclear. From germline, CDR1 is SNHLY and CDR2 FYNNEI. The CDR3 contains 14 residues. The V end was cut by 4 bases, the J end by 0 bases, with 9 bases between.

J is TRBJ1-6 and V is TRBV9; D is unclear. The CDR3 sequence is 15 residues long. The germline V and J ends were trimmed by 0 bases and 1 base, with 5 bases remaining between them. Germline CDR1 is SGDLS and CDR2 is YYNGEE. CDR3 in DNA: TGTGCCAGCAGCGTAGATTGGTCCTATAATTCACCCCTCCACTTT. Residues: CASSVDWSYNSPLHF. The variable domain in full, completed from reference TRBV9 and TRBJ1-6, reads DSGVTQTPKHLITATGQRVTLRCSPRSGDLSVYWYQQSLDQGLQFLIQYYNGEERAKGNILERFSAQQFPDLHSELNLSSLELGDSALYFCASSVDWSYNSPLHFGNGTRLTVT.